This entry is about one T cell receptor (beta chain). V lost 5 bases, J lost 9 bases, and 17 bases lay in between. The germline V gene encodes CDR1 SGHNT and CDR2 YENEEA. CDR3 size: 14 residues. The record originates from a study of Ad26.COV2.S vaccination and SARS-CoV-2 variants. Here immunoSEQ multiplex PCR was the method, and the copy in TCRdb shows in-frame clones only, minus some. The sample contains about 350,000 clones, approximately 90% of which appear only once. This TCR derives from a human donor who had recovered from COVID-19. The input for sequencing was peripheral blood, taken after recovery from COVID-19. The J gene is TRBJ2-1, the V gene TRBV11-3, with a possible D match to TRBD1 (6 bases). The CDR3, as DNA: TGTGCCAGCAGCCCTAGAGGGGGTAGGAGTGAGCAGTTCTTC. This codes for CASSPRGGRSEQFF.